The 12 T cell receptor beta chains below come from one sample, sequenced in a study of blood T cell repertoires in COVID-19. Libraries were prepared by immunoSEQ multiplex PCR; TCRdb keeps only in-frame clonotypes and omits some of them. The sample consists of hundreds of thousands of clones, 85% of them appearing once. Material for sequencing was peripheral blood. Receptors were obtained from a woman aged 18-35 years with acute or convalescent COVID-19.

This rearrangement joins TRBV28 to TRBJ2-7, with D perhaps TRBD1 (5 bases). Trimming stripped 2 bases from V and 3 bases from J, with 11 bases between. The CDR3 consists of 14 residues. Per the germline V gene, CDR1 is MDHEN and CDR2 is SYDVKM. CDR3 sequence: CASSLQGSIYEQYF. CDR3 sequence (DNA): TGTGCCAGCAGTTTACAGGGTTCTATCTACGAGCAGTACTTC. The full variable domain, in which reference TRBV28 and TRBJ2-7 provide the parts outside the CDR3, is DVKVTQSSRYLVKRTGEKVFLECVQDMDHENMFWYRQDPGLGLRLIYFSYDVKMKEKGDIPEGYSVSREKKERFSLILESASTNQTSMYLCASSLQGSIYEQYFGPGTRLTVT.

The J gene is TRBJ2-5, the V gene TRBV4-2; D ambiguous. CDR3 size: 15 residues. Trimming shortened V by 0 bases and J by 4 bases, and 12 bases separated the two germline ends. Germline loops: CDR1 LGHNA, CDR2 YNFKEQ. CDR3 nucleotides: TGTGCCAGCAGCCAAGAAAATCGGGTGACAGAGACCCAGTACTTC. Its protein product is CASSQENRVTETQYF.

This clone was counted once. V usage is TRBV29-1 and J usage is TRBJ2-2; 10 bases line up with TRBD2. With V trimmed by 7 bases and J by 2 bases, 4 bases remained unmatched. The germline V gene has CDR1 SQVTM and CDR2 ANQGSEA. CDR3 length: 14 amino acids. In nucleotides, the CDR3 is TGCAGCGGTGCTAGCGGGAGTAACACCGGGGAGCTGTTTTTT. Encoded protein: CSGASGSNTGELFF.

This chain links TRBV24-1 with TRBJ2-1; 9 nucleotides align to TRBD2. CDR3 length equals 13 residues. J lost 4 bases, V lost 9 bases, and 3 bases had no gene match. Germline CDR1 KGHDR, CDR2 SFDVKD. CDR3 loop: CATQAGGYNEQFF. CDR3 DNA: TGTGCCACCCAAGCGGGGGGTTACAATGAGCAGTTCTTC.

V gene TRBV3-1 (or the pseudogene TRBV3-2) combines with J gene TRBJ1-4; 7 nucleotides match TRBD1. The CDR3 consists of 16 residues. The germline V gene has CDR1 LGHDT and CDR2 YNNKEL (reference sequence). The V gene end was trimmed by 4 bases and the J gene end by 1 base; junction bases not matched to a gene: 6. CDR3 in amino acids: CASSRRDSGTNEKLFF. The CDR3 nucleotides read TGTGCCAGCAGCCGTAGGGACAGCGGAACTAATGAAAAACTGTTTTTT.

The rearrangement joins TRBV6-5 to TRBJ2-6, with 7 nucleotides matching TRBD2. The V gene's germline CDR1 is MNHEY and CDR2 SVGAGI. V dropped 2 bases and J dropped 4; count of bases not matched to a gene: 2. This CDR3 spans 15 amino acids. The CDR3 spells CASSYKGGGANVLTF. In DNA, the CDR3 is TGTGCCAGCAGTTACAAGGGAGGGGGGGCCAACGTCCTGACTTTC.

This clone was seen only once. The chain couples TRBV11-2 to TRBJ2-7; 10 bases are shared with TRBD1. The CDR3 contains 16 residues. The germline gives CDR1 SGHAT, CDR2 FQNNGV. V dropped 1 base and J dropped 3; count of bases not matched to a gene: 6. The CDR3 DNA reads TGTGCCAGCAGCTTAGGGGTCGGGGACAGGGGCTACGAGCAGTACTTC. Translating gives CASSLGVGDRGYEQYF.

CDR3 protein: CASSFLAGGIGTDTQYF. As DNA, the CDR3 is TGTGCCAGCAGTTTCCTAGCAGGCGGGATTGGGACAGATACGCAGTATTTT. This chain uses TRBV11-2 with TRBJ2-3, with D possibly TRBD2 on 6 matching bases. In germline, CDR1 is SGHAT, CDR2 FQNNGV. The CDR3 runs to 17 residues. V dropped 6 bases and J dropped 3 bases, with 22 bases sitting between them.

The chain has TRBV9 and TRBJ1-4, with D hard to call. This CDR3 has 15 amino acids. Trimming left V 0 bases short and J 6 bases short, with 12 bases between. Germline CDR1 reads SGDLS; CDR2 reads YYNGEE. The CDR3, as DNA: TGTGCCAGCAGCGTAGGTGGGTCCGGGGATGAAAAACTGTTTTTT. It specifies CASSVGGSGDEKLFF.

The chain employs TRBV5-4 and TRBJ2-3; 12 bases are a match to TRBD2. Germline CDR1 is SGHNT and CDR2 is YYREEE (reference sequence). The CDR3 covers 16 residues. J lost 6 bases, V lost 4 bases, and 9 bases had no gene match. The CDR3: CASSPSLAGGVDTQYF. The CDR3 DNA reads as TGTGCCAGCAGCCCGTCACTAGCGGGAGGTGTGGATACGCAGTATTTT.

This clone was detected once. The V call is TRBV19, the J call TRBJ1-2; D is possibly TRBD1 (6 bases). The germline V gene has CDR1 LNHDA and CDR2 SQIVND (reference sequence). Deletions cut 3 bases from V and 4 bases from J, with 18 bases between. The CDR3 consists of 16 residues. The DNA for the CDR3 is TGTGCCAGTAGTATCTCAGGGGCGAACCCCATCTATGGCTACACCTTC. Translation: CASSISGANPIYGYTF.

The CDR3 here is CASSQDPGGLNTEAFF. The CDR3 DNA reads as TGCGCCAGCAGCCAAGATCCGGGAGGGTTAAACACTGAAGCTTTCTTT. The rearrangement links TRBV4-1 to TRBJ1-1; D is unclear. Germline CDR1 and CDR2: MGHRA and YSYEKL. Trimming stripped 0 bases from V and 2 bases from J, with 13 bases between. This CDR3 region has 16 residues.